This note documents a single TCR beta chain sequence. TCRdb keeps only in-frame clones here, not all; method: immunoSEQ multiplex PCR. The sample includes about 2,500,000 clones, more than 80% of them seen just once. The sample comes from a study of shared clonotypes between healthy human individuals. Specimen: naive CD4+ T cells sorted from blood. The subset: CD45RA+ positively selected. The source is a man between 18 and 35 years old in good health.

The CDR3 DNA reads TGCGCCAGCAGCCAGGGGCAAGTGGGGGGGAATATCGAAAAACTGTTTTTT. It translates to CASSQGQVGGNIEKLFF. The chain has TRBV4-1 and TRBJ1-4; tentative D call: TRBD1 (5 bases). CDR1 is MGHRA, CDR2 YSYEKL, per germline. V gave up 3 bases and J gave up 8 bases, with 22 bases separating them. CDR3 length: 17 amino acids.